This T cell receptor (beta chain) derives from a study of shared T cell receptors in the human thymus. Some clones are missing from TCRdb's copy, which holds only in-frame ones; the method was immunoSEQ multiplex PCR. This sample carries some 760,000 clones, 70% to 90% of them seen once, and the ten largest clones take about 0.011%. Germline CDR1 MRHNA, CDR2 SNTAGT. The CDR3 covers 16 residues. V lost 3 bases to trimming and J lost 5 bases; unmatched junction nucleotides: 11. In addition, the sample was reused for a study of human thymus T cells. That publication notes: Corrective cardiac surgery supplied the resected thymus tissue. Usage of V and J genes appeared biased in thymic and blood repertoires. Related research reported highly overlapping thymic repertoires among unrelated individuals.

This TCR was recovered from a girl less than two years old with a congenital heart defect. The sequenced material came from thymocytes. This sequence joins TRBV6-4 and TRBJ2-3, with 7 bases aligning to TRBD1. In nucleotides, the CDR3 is TGTGCCAGCAGTGAGTCGCCGGGACAGTGGGGAGATACGCAGTATTTT. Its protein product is CASSESPGQWGDTQYF.